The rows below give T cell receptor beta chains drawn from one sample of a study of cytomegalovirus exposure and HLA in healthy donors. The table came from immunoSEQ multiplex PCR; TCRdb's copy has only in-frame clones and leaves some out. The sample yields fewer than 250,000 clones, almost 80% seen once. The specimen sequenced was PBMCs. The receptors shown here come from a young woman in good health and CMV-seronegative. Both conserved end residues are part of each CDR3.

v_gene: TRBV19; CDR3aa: CASSGGRETQYF
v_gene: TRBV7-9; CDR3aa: CASSFTWDRRPNTEAFF
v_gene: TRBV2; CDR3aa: CASRRDGPEAFF
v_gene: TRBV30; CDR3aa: CAWRTGTTEAFF
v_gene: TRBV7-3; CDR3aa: CASGSLLSGEDSYEQYF
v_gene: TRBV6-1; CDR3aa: CASNYGQNTGELFF
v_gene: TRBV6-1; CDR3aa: CASSETRTGKNTEAFF
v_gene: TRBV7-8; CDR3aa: CASSPYEGLDGSEQYF
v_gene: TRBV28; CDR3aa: CASSLDRGLGQPQHF
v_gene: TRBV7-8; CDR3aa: CASSQQGTYGYTF
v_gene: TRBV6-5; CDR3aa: CASTYSGKAFF
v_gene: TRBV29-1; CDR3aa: CSGRTGSYEQYF
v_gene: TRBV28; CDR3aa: CASSLLLAGVNSYEQYF
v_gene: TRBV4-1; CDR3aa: CASSRGTGTDTQYF
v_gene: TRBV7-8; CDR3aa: CASSIPGTINTEAFF
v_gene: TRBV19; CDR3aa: CASSTQDGLYGYTF
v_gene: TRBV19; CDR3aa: CASSMTGQYNQPQHF